The 2 T cell receptor beta chains in this list originate from one sample, sequenced in a study of shared clonotypes between healthy human individuals. Assay used: immunoSEQ multiplex PCR; TCRdb lists only in-frame clones, some missing. The repertoire holds roughly 660,000 clones, with less than 95% as singletons. The sample consisted of memory CD8+ T cells from PBMCs. Documented subset: CD45RO+ cells pooled with CCR7-negative TemRA cells. Receptors were obtained from a man in his late teens or twenties in good health. Some clones in this sample may be carry-over from other donors' samples.

The V gene is TRBV5-6, the J gene TRBJ1-4; D ambiguous. The V end lost 4 bases, the J end lost 4 bases, and 5 bases lay between the germline ends. Germline values: CDR1 SGHDT, CDR2 YYEEEE. This CDR3 has 12 amino acids. The DNA for the CDR3 is TGTGCCAGCAGCGTGAATAATGAAAAACTGTTTTTT. Protein: CASSVNNEKLFF.

The V gene is TRBV5-1, the J gene TRBJ1-2; D not certain. The V gene's germline CDR1 is SGHRS and CDR2 YFSETQ. There are 12 residues in the CDR3. V lost 0 bases and J 5 bases, leaving 5 bases between the germline ends. CDR3 residues: CASSLDGYGYTF. The CDR3 DNA reads TGCGCCAGCAGCTTGGACGGGTATGGCTACACCTTC.